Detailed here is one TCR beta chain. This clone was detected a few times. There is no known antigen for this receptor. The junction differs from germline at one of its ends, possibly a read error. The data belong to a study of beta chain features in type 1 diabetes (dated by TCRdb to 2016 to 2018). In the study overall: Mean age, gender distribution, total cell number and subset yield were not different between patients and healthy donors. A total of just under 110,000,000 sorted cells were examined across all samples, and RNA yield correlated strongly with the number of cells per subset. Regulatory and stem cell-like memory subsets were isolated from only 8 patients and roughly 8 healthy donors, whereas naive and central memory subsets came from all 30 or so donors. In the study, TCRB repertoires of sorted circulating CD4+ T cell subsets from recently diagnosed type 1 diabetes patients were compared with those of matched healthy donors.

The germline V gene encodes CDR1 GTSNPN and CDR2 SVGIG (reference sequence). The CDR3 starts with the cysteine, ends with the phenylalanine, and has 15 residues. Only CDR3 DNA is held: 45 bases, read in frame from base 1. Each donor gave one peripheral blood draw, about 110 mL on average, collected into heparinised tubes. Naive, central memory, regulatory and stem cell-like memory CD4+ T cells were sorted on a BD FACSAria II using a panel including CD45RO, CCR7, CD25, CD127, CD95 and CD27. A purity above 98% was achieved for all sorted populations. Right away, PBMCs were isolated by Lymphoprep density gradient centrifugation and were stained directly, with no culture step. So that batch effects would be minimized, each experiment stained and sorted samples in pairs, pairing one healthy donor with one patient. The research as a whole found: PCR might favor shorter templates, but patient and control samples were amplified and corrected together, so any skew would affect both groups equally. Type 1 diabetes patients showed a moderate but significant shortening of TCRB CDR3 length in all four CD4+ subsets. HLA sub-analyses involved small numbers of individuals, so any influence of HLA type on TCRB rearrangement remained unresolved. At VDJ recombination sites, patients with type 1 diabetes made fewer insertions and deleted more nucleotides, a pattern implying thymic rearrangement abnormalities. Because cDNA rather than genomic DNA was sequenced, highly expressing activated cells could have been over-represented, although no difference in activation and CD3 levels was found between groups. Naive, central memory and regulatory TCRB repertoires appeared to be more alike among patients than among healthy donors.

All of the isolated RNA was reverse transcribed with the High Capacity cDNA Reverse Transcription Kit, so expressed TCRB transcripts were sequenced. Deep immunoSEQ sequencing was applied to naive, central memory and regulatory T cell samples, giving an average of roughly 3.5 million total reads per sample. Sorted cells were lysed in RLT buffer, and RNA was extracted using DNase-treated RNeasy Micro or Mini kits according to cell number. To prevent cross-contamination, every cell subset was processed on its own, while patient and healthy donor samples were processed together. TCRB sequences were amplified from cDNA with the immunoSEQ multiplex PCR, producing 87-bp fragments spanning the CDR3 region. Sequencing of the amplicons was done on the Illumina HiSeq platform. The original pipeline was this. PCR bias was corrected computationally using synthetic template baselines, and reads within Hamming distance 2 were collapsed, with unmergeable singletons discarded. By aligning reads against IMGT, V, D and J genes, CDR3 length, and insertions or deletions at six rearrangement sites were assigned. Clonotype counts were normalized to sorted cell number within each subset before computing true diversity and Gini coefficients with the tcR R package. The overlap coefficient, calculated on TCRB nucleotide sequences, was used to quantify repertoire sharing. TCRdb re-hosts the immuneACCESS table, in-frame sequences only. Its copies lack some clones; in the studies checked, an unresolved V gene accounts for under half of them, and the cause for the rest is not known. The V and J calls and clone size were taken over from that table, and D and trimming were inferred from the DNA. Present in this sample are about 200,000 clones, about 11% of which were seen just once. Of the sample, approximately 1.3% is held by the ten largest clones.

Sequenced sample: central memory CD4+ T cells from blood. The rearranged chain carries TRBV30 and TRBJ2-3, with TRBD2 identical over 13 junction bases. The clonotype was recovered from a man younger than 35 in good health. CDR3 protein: CAWGVGLAGEDTQYF. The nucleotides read TGTGCCTGGGGTGTTGGACTAGCGGGAGAAGATACGCAGTATTTT.